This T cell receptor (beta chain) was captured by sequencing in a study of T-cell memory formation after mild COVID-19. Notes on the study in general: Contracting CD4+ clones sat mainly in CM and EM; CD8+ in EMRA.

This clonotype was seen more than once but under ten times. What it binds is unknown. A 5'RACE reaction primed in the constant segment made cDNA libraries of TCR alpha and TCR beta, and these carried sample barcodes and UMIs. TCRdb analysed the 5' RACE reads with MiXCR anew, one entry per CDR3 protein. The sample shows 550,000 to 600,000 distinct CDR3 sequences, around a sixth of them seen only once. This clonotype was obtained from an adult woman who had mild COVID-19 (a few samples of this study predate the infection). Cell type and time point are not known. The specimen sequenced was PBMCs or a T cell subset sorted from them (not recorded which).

The CDR3 reads CASSPSTGGYTSEQFF. The CDR3 nucleotides read TGTGCCAGCAGTCCTTCGACAGGGGGTTATACTAGTGAGCAGTTCTTC. The rearrangement uses TRBV27 and TRBJ2-1; 9 bases align to TRBD1. Germline V CDR1 and CDR2: MNHEY, SMNVEV (reference sequence). The CDR3 length is 16 residues. The junction had 14 bases not matched to a gene; V was cut back by 5 bases and J by 9 bases.